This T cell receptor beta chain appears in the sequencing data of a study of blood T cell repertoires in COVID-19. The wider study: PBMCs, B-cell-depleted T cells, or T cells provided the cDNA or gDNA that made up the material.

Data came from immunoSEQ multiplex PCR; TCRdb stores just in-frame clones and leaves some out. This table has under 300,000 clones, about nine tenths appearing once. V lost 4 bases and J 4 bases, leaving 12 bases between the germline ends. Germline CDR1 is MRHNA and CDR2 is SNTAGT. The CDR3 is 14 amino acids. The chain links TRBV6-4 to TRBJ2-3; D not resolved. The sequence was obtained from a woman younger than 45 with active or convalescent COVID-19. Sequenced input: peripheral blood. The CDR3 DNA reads TGTGCCAGCAGTGCCAACGCCGAGTCAGATACGCAGTATTTT. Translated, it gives CASSANAESDTQYF.